This entry lists 20 T cell receptor beta chains sequenced from one sample in a study of control samples from healthy donors and cancer patients. Assay used: immunoSEQ multiplex PCR; TCRdb lists only in-frame clones, some missing. The sample yields more than 140,000 clones, 91% seen once. The specimen was blood. The origin of the receptors is a man between 18 and 29 years old in good health.

The chain couples TRBV6-4 to TRBJ2-2, with a weak D call TRBD2 (6 bases). The CDR3 covers 14 residues. Per the germline V gene, CDR1 is MRHNA and CDR2 is SNTAGT. V was clipped by 9 bases and J by 3 bases, with 14 bases between them. As DNA, the CDR3 is TGTGCCAGATTCGCGGGGCCGGACACCGGGGAGCTGTTTTTT. This sequence encodes CARFAGPDTGELFF.

The rearrangement uses TRBV5-4 and TRBJ2-7, with TRBD2 matching over 10 bases. CDR3 length: 15 residues. Germline CDR1 SGHNT, CDR2 YYREEE (reference sequence). V lost 0 bases, J lost 0 bases, and 0 bases stayed unmatched. The CDR3 sequence: CASSLGTSGSYEQYF. The CDR3 coding sequence is TGTGCCAGCAGCTTGGGGACTAGCGGCTCCTACGAGCAGTACTTC.

This chain joins TRBV10-3 and TRBJ1-2, with TRBD1 matching 8 bases. CDR3 size: 15 residues. The V segment lost 0 bases and the J segment 2 bases; nucleotides outside the gene matches: 2. Per the germline V gene, CDR1 is ENHRY and CDR2 is SYGVKD. The CDR3 sequence: CAISESDRANYGYTF. The DNA of the CDR3 is TGTGCCATCAGTGAGTCGGACAGGGCGAACTATGGCTACACCTTC.

This sequence joins TRBV7-8 and TRBJ1-1; 10 bases align to TRBD1. Germline V lookup: CDR1 SGHVS, CDR2 FQNEAQ. The V gene end was trimmed by 6 bases and the J gene end by 0 bases; junction bases not matched to a gene: 4. The CDR3 sequence is 15 residues long. The chain's CDR3 is CASRWTGGLNTEAFF. CDR3 DNA sequence: TGTGCCAGCAGATGGACAGGGGGGTTGAACACTGAAGCTTTCTTT.

The rearrangement joins TRBV27 to TRBJ1-5, with TRBD1 matching 9 bases. Germline-derived CDR1 and CDR2 are MNHEY and SMNVEV (reference sequence). The CDR3 is made up of 15 amino acids. V lost 9 bases and J lost 3; bases outside the gene matches: 9. CDR3 DNA sequence: TGTGCCAGTTCGGACAGGGGTCTCTTCAATCAGCCCCAGCATTTT. It is translated as CASSDRGLFNQPQHF.

This chain links TRBV4-1 with TRBJ2-7; D might be TRBD1 or TRBD2, each matching 6 bases. This CDR3 region has 15 residues. Germline CDR1 and CDR2: MGHRA and YSYEKL. V shed 0 bases and J shed 0 bases, with 9 bases lying between them. In nucleotides, the CDR3 is TGCGCCAGCAGCCAAGAAGGGGGAGGCTCCTACGAGCAGTACTTC. It translates to CASSQEGGGSYEQYF.

This clone appeared a single time. This chain joins TRBV6-5 and TRBJ1-1; a weak D match, TRBD1 (5 bases). Per germline, CDR1 MNHEY and CDR2 SVGAGI. The V end was cut by 7 bases, the J end by 8 bases, with 17 bases between. CDR3 size: 13 residues. In DNA, the CDR3 is TGTGCCAGCACCCGCCCGGGCGGGGGAGAAGCTTTCTTT. Amino acids: CASTRPGGGEAFF.

The CDR3 DNA sequence: TGTGCCAGCAGCTTAGCAGGCCAGGCATCGGAGACCCAGTACTTC. Translated, it gives CASSLAGQASETQYF. The genes are TRBV7-2 and TRBJ2-5, with no clear D. The V and J ends lost 0 bases and 5 bases respectively, with 13 bases between them. This CDR3 is built from 15 residues. Germline CDR1 SGHTA, CDR2 FQGNSA.

The chain combines TRBV29-1 with TRBJ1-1; D gene ambiguous. The CDR3 has 13 residues. V shed 7 bases and J shed 1 base, with 13 bases lying between them. Germline lookup yields CDR1 SQVTM and CDR2 ANQGSEA. CDR3 amino acids: CSASRRENTEAFF. The DNA of the CDR3 is TGCAGCGCTTCTCGCCGGGAGAACACTGAAGCTTTCTTT. The full variable domain, completed using reference TRBV29-1 and TRBJ1-1, is SAVISQKPSRDICQRGTSLTIQCQVDSQVTMMFWYRQQPGQSLTLIATANQGSEATYESGFVIDKFPISRPNLTFSTLTVSNMSPEDSSIYLCSASRRENTEAFFGQGTRLTVV.

CDR3 loop: CASSPERGPYEQYF. Written as DNA, the CDR3 is TGTGCCAGCTCACCAGAAAGGGGGCCCTACGAGCAGTACTTC. The V call is TRBV18, the J call TRBJ2-7; 7 nucleotides agree with TRBD1. V gave up 2 bases and J gave up 2 bases; unmatched junction bases: 3. Germline loops: CDR1 KGHSH, CDR2 LQKENI. This CDR3 region has 14 residues.

V usage is TRBV4-1 and J usage is TRBJ2-2, with TRBD2 matching over 12 bases. Germline CDR1 reads MGHRA; CDR2 reads YSYEKL. This CDR3 is built from 17 residues. V was pared by 3 bases and J by 1 base, with 3 bases of the junction left unmatched. CDR3 sequence reads: CASSHLAGGLNTGELFF. DNA for the CDR3: TGCGCCAGCAGCCACCTAGCGGGGGGGTTGAACACCGGGGAGCTGTTTTTT.

This rearrangement joins TRBV5-1 to TRBJ1-1; D not certain. Germline V gene data show CDR1 as SGHRS and CDR2 as YFSETQ. The germline V and J ends were trimmed by 4 bases and 0 bases, with 10 bases remaining between them. The CDR3 sequence is 14 residues long. The CDR3 nucleotides read TGCGCCAGCAGCGGCGGGGTTATGAACACTGAAGCTTTCTTT. Protein product: CASSGGVMNTEAFF.

The chain uses TRBV10-3 and TRBJ2-3; 9 bases map to TRBD2. The V segment lost 2 bases and the J segment 0 bases; nucleotides outside the gene matches: 15. The CDR3 extends over 20 amino acids. Germline assignment: CDR1 ENHRY and CDR2 SYGVKD. In DNA form, the CDR3 reads TGTGCCATCAGTGAGAACGTTATCCTAGCGGGGAGGTCTAGCACAGATACGCAGTATTTT. Amino acids: CAISENVILAGRSSTDTQYF.

The chain uses TRBV7-9 and TRBJ2-7; 10 nucleotides line up with TRBD2. CDR1 and CDR2 from the germline V gene are SEHNR and FQNEAQ (reference sequence). There are 15 residues in the CDR3. V lost 1 base and J lost 8; bases outside the gene matches: 8. This chain's CDR3 is CASSLVASGGGQQYF. The CDR3 region has the DNA TGTGCCAGCAGCTTAGTTGCTAGCGGGGGTGGGCAGCAGTACTTC. Looking up the rest from reference TRBV7-9 and TRBJ2-7 gives the full variable domain: DTGVSQNPRHKITKRGQNVTFRCDPISEHNRLYWYRQTLGQGPEFLTYFQNEAQLEKSRLLSDRFSAERPKGSFSTLEIQRTEQGDSAMYLCASSLVASGGGQQYFGPGTRLTVT.

The chain combines TRBV29-1 with TRBJ1-1, with D possibly matching TRBD1 (5 bases). The CDR3 length is 11 residues. Trimming pared 2 bases from V and 7 bases from J, leaving 8 bases between. CDR1 is SQVTM, CDR2 ANQGSEA, per germline. CDR3 in amino acids: CSVEKGNEAFF. CDR3 sequence (DNA): TGCAGCGTTGAAAAGGGGAATGAAGCTTTCTTT.

The chain carries TRBV2 and TRBJ1-4; possibly TRBD1 for D (6 bases). The ends were cut back, 1 base at V and 8 bases at J, with 8 bases in the middle. CDR3 length: 13 amino acids. Germline CDR1 reads SNHLY; CDR2 reads FYNNEI. The CDR3, as DNA: TGTGCCAGCAGTGAAGGAGGGGGAGAAAAACTGTTTTTT. Residues: CASSEGGGEKLFF. Using reference TRBV2 and TRBJ1-4 for the parts outside the CDR3, the full variable domain is EPEVTQTPSHQVTQMGQEVILRCVPISNHLYFYWYRQILGQKVEFLVSFYNNEISEKSEIFDDQFSVERPDGSNFTLKIRSTKLEDSAMYFCASSEGGGEKLFFGSGTQLSVL.

J is TRBJ1-1 and V is TRBV21-1; the tabulated D call, TRBD1, remains unverified against the DNA. TRBV21-1 is marked as a pseudogene. The CDR3 has 21 amino acids. The CDR3 nucleotides are TGTGCCAGCAGCAAAGGGGGGCAGGCACAGGTCCACCGGGAACTGAACACTGAAGCTTTCTTT. It specifies CASSKGGQAQVHRELNTEAFF.

This chain links TRBV2 with TRBJ1-5; no firm D call. The CDR3 contains 15 residues. V gave up 5 bases and J gave up 3 bases, with 14 bases separating them. The germline V gene encodes CDR1 SNHLY and CDR2 FYNNEI. CDR3 loop: CASSTLGALNQPQHF. CDR3 DNA sequence: TGTGCCAGCAGTACCCTAGGCGCTCTCAATCAGCCCCAGCATTTT.

This chain joins TRBV24-1 and TRBJ2-7; 10 bases fit TRBD1. Germline-derived CDR1 and CDR2 are KGHDR and SFDVKD. The CDR3 extends over 15 amino acids. The ends lost 7 bases at V and 5 bases at J; junction bases unmatched: 10. The CDR3 spells CATSQSGQGSHEQYF. The DNA of the CDR3 is TGTGCCACCAGCCAATCGGGACAGGGGAGTCACGAGCAGTACTTC.

The chain links TRBV7-2 to TRBJ2-1; D gene ambiguous. Germline V lookup: CDR1 SGHTA, CDR2 FQGNSA. The V end lost 8 bases, the J end lost 0 bases, and 11 bases lay between the germline ends. The CDR3 is 14 residues long. In nucleotides, the CDR3 is TGTGCCAGCTCCACCGGAGCCTCCTACAATGAGCAGTTCTTC. This translates into CASSTGASYNEQFF.